Presented here are 19 T cell receptor beta chains from one specimen sequenced in a study of shared clonotypes between healthy human individuals. Sequencing used immunoSEQ multiplex PCR; TCRdb keeps in-frame clones, though not all of them. The table records over a million clones, around 97% of them present only once. Material for sequencing was naive CD4+ T cells sorted from blood. Described subset: CD45RA+ positively selected. The source of these receptors is a man aged 25-45 years in good health.

This sequence joins TRBV2 and TRBJ2-3; D might be TRBD1 (6 bases). The CDR3 is 12 amino acids. Trimming cost V 3 bases and J 6 bases, with 7 bases left between them. Germline lookup yields CDR1 SNHLY and CDR2 FYNNEI. CDR3 amino acids: CASSDQGDTQYF. CDR3 nucleotide sequence: TGTGCCAGCAGTGACCAGGGGGATACGCAGTATTTT. The variable domain in full, with the rest retrieved from reference TRBV2 and TRBJ2-3, is EPEVTQTPSHQVTQMGQEVILRCVPISNHLYFYWYRQILGQKVEFLVSFYNNEISEKSEIFDDQFSVERPDGSNFTLKIRSTKLEDSAMYFCASSDQGDTQYFGPGTRLTVL.

The chain is built from TRBV15 and TRBJ1-5, with unresolved D. With 0 bases removed from V and 4 bases from J, the gap between germline ends came to 13 bases. This CDR3 is 16 amino acids long. Germline V gene sequence: CDR1 LNHNV, CDR2 YYDKDF (reference sequence). The CDR3 region has the DNA TGTGCCACCAGCAGAGATGGTACGCGAGAAAATCAGCCCCAGCATTTT. Amino acid sequence: CATSRDGTRENQPQHF.

This chain connects TRBV5-4 to TRBJ2-1; D is possibly TRBD1 (6 bases). Germline lookup yields CDR1 SGHNT and CDR2 YYREEE (reference sequence). CDR3 length: 17 amino acids. Trimming stripped 4 bases from V and 4 bases from J, with 21 bases between. The CDR3 here is CASSLFRGRREYNEQFF. CDR3 nucleotides: TGTGCCAGCAGCCTTTTCAGGGGACGTAGGGAATACAATGAGCAGTTCTTC.

As to this clone: The same CDR3 can be traced to other DNA sequences in this sample. The chain uses TRBV7-2 and TRBJ2-7, with unresolved D. The V end was cut by 1 base, the J end by 1 base, with 11 bases between. The germline V gene has CDR1 SGHTA and CDR2 FQGNSA. This CDR3 contains 15 residues. The CDR3: CASSLVVGSSYEQYF. The DNA for the CDR3 is TGTGCCAGCAGCTTAGTTGTAGGGTCGTCCTACGAGCAGTACTTC.

The V gene is TRBV7-9, the J gene TRBJ1-4; weak D call: TRBD1 (6 bases). The CDR3 totals 14 residues. The V gene lost 5 bases and the J gene lost 7 bases, with 14 bases spanning the gap. Germline V gene lookup returns CDR1 SEHNR and CDR2 FQNEAQ (reference sequence). The CDR3 loop is CASSQGQKAEKLFF. In DNA form, the CDR3 reads TGTGCCAGCAGCCAAGGACAGAAGGCTGAAAAACTGTTTTTT.

This chain uses TRBV6-5 with TRBJ1-1; 7 nucleotides match TRBD1. Germline V CDR1 and CDR2: MNHEY, SVGAGI. The ends lost 2 bases at V and 1 base at J; junction bases unmatched: 4. The CDR3 runs to 15 residues. CDR3 sequence: CASSYKGGWNTEAFF. The CDR3 nucleotides read TGTGCCAGCAGTTACAAAGGGGGCTGGAACACTGAAGCTTTCTTT.

As regards this clone: Different DNA sequences within this sample yield the same CDR3. The CDR3 DNA is TGTGCCAGCAGGGGGGAGGCAGATACGCAGTATTTT. Its translation: CASRGEADTQYF. The chain is built from TRBV2 and TRBJ2-3; a weak D match, TRBD2 (6 bases). With 6 bases removed from V and 4 bases from J, the gap between germline ends came to 8 bases. The CDR3 runs to 12 residues. Germline CDR1 SNHLY, CDR2 FYNNEI.

The V call is TRBV5-4, the J call TRBJ2-6; D is unresolved. This CDR3 comprises 16 residues. The germline V and J ends were trimmed by 0 bases and 0 bases, with 7 bases remaining between them. Germline CDR1 SGHNT, CDR2 YYREEE (reference sequence). The CDR3 protein is CASSLGSASGANVLTF. The CDR3 bases are TGTGCCAGCAGCTTGGGGTCGGCCTCTGGGGCCAACGTCCTGACTTTC. Full variable domain (missing parts from reference TRBV5-4 and TRBJ2-6): ETGVTQSPTHLIKTRGQQVTLRCSSQSGHNTVSWYQQALGQGPQFIFQYYREEENGRGNFPPRFSGLQFPNYSSELNVNALELDDSALYLCASSLGSASGANVLTFGAGSRLTVL.

The chain carries TRBV7-8 and TRBJ2-2, with a tentative D call TRBD1 (5 bases). V shed 5 bases and J shed 8 bases, with 12 bases lying between them. Germline V gene lookup returns CDR1 SGHVS and CDR2 FQNEAQ. The CDR3 has 13 amino acids. The CDR3 DNA sequence: TGTGCCAGCAGCCACCCAGGGTGGGGGGAGCTGTTTTTT. It translates to CASSHPGWGELFF. Full variable domain (remainder filled in from reference TRBV7-8 and TRBJ2-2): GAGVSQSPRYKVAKRGQDVALRCDPISGHVSLFWYQQALGQGPEFLTYFQNEAQLDKSGLPSDRFFAERPEGSVSTLKIQRTQQEDSAVYLCASSHPGWGELFFGEGSRLTVL.

The J gene is TRBJ2-1, the V gene TRBV4-1; 9 bases agree with TRBD2. The CDR3 extends over 15 amino acids. Germline V gene lookup returns CDR1 MGHRA and CDR2 YSYEKL. With V trimmed by 1 base and J by 8 bases, 6 bases remained unmatched. The CDR3 loop reads CASSQGSSGSDEQFF. The CDR3 coding sequence is TGCGCCAGCAGCCAAGGAAGTAGCGGGAGCGATGAGCAGTTCTTC.

This sequence joins TRBV7-8 and TRBJ2-5; TRBD2 matches 7 bases. CDR3 length: 15 residues. Trimming cost V 2 bases and J 3 bases; bases outside gene matches: 6. The germline gives CDR1 SGHVS, CDR2 FQNEAQ. CDR3 DNA: TGTGCCAGCAGCTTATGGAGCGGGGCTGAAGAGACCCAGTACTTC. Translated, it gives CASSLWSGAEETQYF.

The V call is TRBV7-9, the J call TRBJ2-7, with unresolved D. V lost 3 bases and J 2 bases, leaving 8 bases between the germline ends. Germline CDR1 and CDR2: SEHNR and FQNEAQ (reference sequence). The CDR3 has 13 residues. The CDR3 is CASSFGGTYEQYF. The CDR3 DNA sequence: TGTGCCAGCAGCTTCGGCGGAACCTACGAGCAGTACTTC.

The CDR3 region has the DNA TGTGCCAGCAGACTCCTTGGGGGAGCGTCTCCGGGGGAGCAGTACTTC. Its translation: CASRLLGGASPGEQYF. The gene calls are TRBV11-1 and TRBJ2-7; D might be TRBD1 or TRBD2, each matching 5 bases. CDR3 length: 16 residues. The ends were cut back, 6 bases at V and 7 bases at J, with 25 bases in the middle. Per the germline V gene, CDR1 is SGHAT and CDR2 is FQDESV (reference sequence).

The gene calls are TRBV2 and TRBJ2-7; D is undetermined. The length of the CDR3 is 11 residues. The germline gives CDR1 SNHLY, CDR2 FYNNEI. V gave up 6 bases and J gave up 4 bases, with 7 bases separating them. The CDR3 here is CASRPTYEQYF. The CDR3 bases are TGTGCCAGCAGACCCACTTACGAGCAGTACTTC.

The rearrangement links TRBV11-2 to TRBJ2-7; 10 nucleotides align to TRBD1. Germline assignment: CDR1 SGHAT and CDR2 FQNNGV. The CDR3 contains 18 residues. V was clipped by 3 bases and J by 4 bases; unmatched bases: 15. Written as DNA, the CDR3 is TGTGCCAGCAGCTTTCGGCCGAAAATCGGGACAGGGGTATACGAGCAGTACTTC. It encodes CASSFRPKIGTGVYEQYF.

The chain recombines TRBV11-2 with TRBJ2-1; D possibly corresponds to TRBD2 (6 bases). Germline loops: CDR1 SGHAT, CDR2 FQNNGV. The CDR3 runs 14 residues. V was shortened by 2 bases and J by 4 bases, with 9 bases between the two germline ends. The CDR3 sequence is CASSLSSVYNEQFF. CDR3 sequence (DNA): TGTGCCAGCAGCTTATCTAGCGTGTACAATGAGCAGTTCTTC. Looking up the rest from reference TRBV11-2 and TRBJ2-1 gives the full variable domain: EAGVAQSPRYKIIEKRQSVAFWCNPISGHATLYWYQQILGQGPKLLIQFQNNGVVDDSQLPKDRFSAERLKGVDSTLKIQPAKLEDSAVYLCASSLSSVYNEQFFGPGTRLTVL.

V is TRBV4-3 and J is TRBJ2-7; possible D gene TRBD1, 6 bases. The CDR3 consists of 13 residues. Trimming removed 3 bases from V and 6 bases from J, with 12 bases in between. Germline loops: CDR1 LGHNA, CDR2 YSLEER. CDR3 DNA sequence: TGCGCCAGCAGCCAGCGAACAGGGACCGAGCAGTACTTC. It translates to CASSQRTGTEQYF.

The chain employs TRBV4-3 and TRBJ2-2; D is uncertain. The V end lost 1 base, the J end lost 8 bases, and 8 bases lay between the germline ends. Germline CDR1 reads LGHNA; CDR2 reads YSLEER. The CDR3 has 13 residues. The CDR3 protein is CASSQANGGELFF. The CDR3 nucleotides are TGCGCCAGCAGCCAAGCCAACGGAGGGGAGCTGTTTTTT.

The V and J genes are TRBV29-1 and TRBJ2-5, with D possibly TRBD1 on 6 matching bases. Germline CDR1 SQVTM, CDR2 ANQGSEA. Trimming shortened V by 5 bases and J by 5 bases, and 15 bases separated the two germline ends. The length of the CDR3 is 13 residues. DNA of the CDR3: TGCAGCGTTAATACCAGGGGATCGGAGACCCAGTACTTC. Translated, it gives CSVNTRGSETQYF.